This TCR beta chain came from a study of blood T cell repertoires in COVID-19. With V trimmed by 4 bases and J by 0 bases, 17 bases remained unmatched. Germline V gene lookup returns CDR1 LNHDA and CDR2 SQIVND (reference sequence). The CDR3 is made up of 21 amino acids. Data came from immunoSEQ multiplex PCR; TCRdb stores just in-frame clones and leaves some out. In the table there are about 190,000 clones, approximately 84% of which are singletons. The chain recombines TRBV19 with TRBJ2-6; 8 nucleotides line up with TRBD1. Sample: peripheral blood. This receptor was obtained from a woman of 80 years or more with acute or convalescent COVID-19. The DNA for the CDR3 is TGTGCCAGTAGTAGATCTCCGGGACAGGTATTAACCTTCTCTGGGGCCAACGTCCTGACTTTC. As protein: CASSRSPGQVLTFSGANVLTF.